This record concerns one TCR beta chain sequence. This CDR3 has 14 amino acids. Deletions cut 0 bases from V and 3 bases from J, with 8 bases between. The germline gives CDR1 LGHNA, CDR2 YNFKEQ. Authors' processing steps: Cell counts per sample came from amplifying reference gene primers. Profiled with immunoSEQ multiplex PCR; TCRdb holds only in-frame clones, not every one. That table gives V, J and clone size, and the DNA gave D and trimming. The table lists fewer than 250,000 clones, 83% of them singletons. These data originate in a study of blood T cell repertoires in COVID-19. About the research overall: The origin of the acute and convalescent COVID-19 samples was the United States, Italy and Spain. The cDNA or gDNA used as material had been derived from T cells, B-cell-depleted T cells, or PBMCs.

This chain connects TRBV4-2 to TRBJ1-1, with unresolved D. This receptor was taken from a woman between 40 and 55 years old with active or convalescent COVID-19. Sequenced input: peripheral blood. CDR3 amino acids: CASSQDLRDTEAFF. The CDR3 DNA reads TGTGCCAGCAGCCAAGACCTGAGGGACACTGAAGCTTTCTTT.